This T cell receptor (beta chain) was sequenced for a study of response to subunit inactivated influenza vaccine. The CDR3 is 14 residues long. CDR1 is MDHEN and CDR2 is SYDVKM in the germline V gene. With V trimmed by 3 bases and J by 5 bases, 4 bases remained unmatched. Each CDR3 protein gets one entry after TCRdb re-called the RT-PCR reads with MiXCR. This sample has 530,000 or so distinct CDR3 sequences, with around 15% found just once. The specimen comprised PBMCs from blood, sampled about 13 days after vaccination. V is TRBV28 and J is TRBJ2-1; 7 bases are shared with TRBD2. The sequence was obtained from a man aged 45 to 65 who received an inactivated influenza vaccine. The CDR3 sequence: CASSFGDYHNEQFF. CDR3 bases: TGTGCCAGCAGTTTTGGGGACTACCACAATGAGCAGTTCTTC.